The 23 T cell receptor beta chains in this list originate from one sample, sequenced in a study of T cell changes during pregnancy in multiple sclerosis. Sequencing was performed with immunoSEQ multiplex PCR; in TCRdb, only in-frame clones are kept and a portion is missing. Here the sample spans about 100,000 clones, roughly 93% being singletons. Sequences were derived from peripheral blood, sampled before pregnancy. Source of these receptors: a female donor with multiple sclerosis, enrolled in a pregnancy study.

This clone has only one observation. This chain uses TRBV13 with TRBJ1-1; TRBD1 is a possible D gene (6 bases). The V and J ends lost 4 bases and 5 bases respectively, with 8 bases between them. The CDR3 length is 12 residues. CDR1 is PRHDT, CDR2 FYEKMQ, per germline (reference sequence). As DNA, the CDR3 is TGTGCCAGCAGCTCGACAGGAACTGAAGCTTTCTTT. Its protein is CASSSTGTEAFF.

The chain has TRBV11-2 and TRBJ2-5; a weak D match, TRBD2 (7 bases). From germline, CDR1 is SGHAT and CDR2 FQNNGV. Deletions cut 3 bases from V and 2 bases from J, with 16 bases between. The CDR3 is 16 amino acids. The CDR3 sequence is CASSLVGRGGQETQYF. CDR3 DNA sequence: TGTGCCAGCAGCTTGGTGGGGAGGGGGGGTCAAGAGACCCAGTACTTC.

This rearrangement joins TRBV7-2 to TRBJ1-2, with D maybe TRBD1 (5 bases). Germline V CDR1 and CDR2: SGHTA, FQGNSA. The CDR3 loop spans 12 amino acids. The V end lost 2 bases, the J end lost 12 bases, and 13 bases lay between the germline ends. CDR3 coding DNA: TGTGCCAGCAGCTTAAACGGCCAAGGGGACACCTTC. Its protein is CASSLNGQGDTF.

The chain is built from TRBV4-1 and TRBJ2-1; D may be TRBD2 (5 bases). In germline, CDR1 is MGHRA, CDR2 YSYEKL. The V end lost 1 base, the J end lost 8 bases, and 9 bases lay between the germline ends. This CDR3 is 13 amino acids long. CDR3 in amino acids: CASSQAGRDEQFF. The CDR3 DNA sequence: TGCGCCAGCAGCCAAGCCGGGCGGGATGAGCAGTTCTTC.

This chain joins TRBV6-5 and TRBJ2-5, with a possible D match to TRBD2 (5 bases). The CDR3 extends over 14 amino acids. Trimming left V 2 bases short and J 3 bases short, with 10 bases between. Germline CDR1 is MNHEY and CDR2 is SVGAGI. The CDR3 coding sequence is TGTGCCAGCAGTTACATAGGAGGAAAAGAGACCCAGTACTTC. Residues: CASSYIGGKETQYF.

CDR3 sequence (DNA): TGTGCCAGTAGTGGGACCGGGACTAGCGGGTTGGTGGCGCAGTTCTTC. Its protein is CASSGTGTSGLVAQFF. V usage is TRBV19 and J usage is TRBJ2-1; 12 nucleotides line up with TRBD2. The CDR3 has 16 amino acids. CDR1 and CDR2 from the germline V gene are LNHDA and SQIVND (reference sequence). J gave up 12 bases and V 5 bases, and 14 bases lay outside the gene matches.

The chain joins TRBV7-8 to TRBJ1-1; D is uncertain. The CDR3 totals 13 residues. Trimming cost V 4 bases and J 8 bases, with 14 bases left between them. Germline V gene sequence: CDR1 SGHVS, CDR2 FQNEAQ. The CDR3 DNA is TGTGCCAGCAGCTACCAGACACCCACAGAAGCTTTCTTT. Translation: CASSYQTPTEAFF.

The chain recombines TRBV11-2 with TRBJ2-5, with a possible D match to TRBD1 (8 bases). Between the trimmed V and J ends, which lost 0 bases and 4 bases, there was a span of 12 bases. Germline CDR1 is SGHAT and CDR2 is FQNNGV. This CDR3 spans 15 amino acids. CDR3 in amino acids: CASSLEYRGGETQYF. CDR3 coding DNA: TGTGCCAGCAGCTTAGAGTACAGGGGGGGAGAGACCCAGTACTTC.

The gene calls are TRBV5-1 and TRBJ2-2; TRBD1 agrees at 10 bases. CDR3 length: 18 amino acids. From germline, CDR1 is SGHRS and CDR2 YFSETQ. After removal of 3 bases from V and 7 bases from J, the junction contained 15 bases not matched to a gene. CDR3 nucleotides: TGCGCCAGCAGCTACCCGGGACAGGGGTGGCTAAATCTCGGGGAGCTGTTTTTT. Protein product: CASSYPGQGWLNLGELFF.

The J gene is TRBJ1-2, the V gene TRBV5-5; 10 bases are a match to TRBD1. CDR1 is SGHKS, CDR2 YYEKEE, per germline (reference sequence). This CDR3 contains 19 residues. J was trimmed by 1 base and V by 4 bases; bases with no gene match: 16. CDR3 coding DNA: TGTGCCAGCAGCCTATTAGGTTCCGGGACAGGGGATATTAACTATGGCTACACCTTC. Encoded protein: CASSLLGSGTGDINYGYTF.

The chain links TRBV11-2 to TRBJ2-5; D might be TRBD2 (5 bases). This CDR3 region has 18 residues. Germline V CDR1 and CDR2: SGHAT, FQNNGV. The V end lost 5 bases, the J end lost 4 bases, and 26 bases lay between the germline ends. The CDR3, as DNA: TGTGCCAGCAGCCAATTAGCCCTTGGCCCCGAGGGTAGAGAGACCCAGTACTTC. Its translation: CASSQLALGPEGRETQYF.

J is TRBJ1-5 and V is TRBV25-1, with 7 bases fitting TRBD1. Per the germline V gene, CDR1 is MGHDK and CDR2 is SYGVNS. The CDR3 covers 14 residues. With V trimmed by 5 bases and J by 4 bases, 5 bases remained unmatched. CDR3 amino acids: CASSHRGRNQPQHF. CDR3 nucleotides: TGTGCCAGCAGTCACAGGGGAAGGAATCAGCCCCAGCATTTT.

This clone occurred once. This chain uses TRBV7-2 with TRBJ1-1, with 7 bases fitting TRBD1. This CDR3 has 19 residues. The trim removed 0 bases at V and 7 bases at J, leaving 20 bases unmatched. Germline V gene lookup returns CDR1 SGHTA and CDR2 FQGNSA. CDR3 sequence (DNA): TGTGCCAGCAGCTTAGCCTATTGGCAAGGCAGGGGGAAGGTGATTGAAGCTTTCTTT. This codes for CASSLAYWQGRGKVIEAFF.

V is TRBV30 and J is TRBJ2-3; the match to TRBD2 covers 13 bases. Germline V gene data show CDR1 as GTSNPN and CDR2 as SVGIG (reference sequence). The V segment lost 3 bases and the J segment 4 bases; nucleotides outside the gene matches: 4. The CDR3 runs 15 residues. The CDR3 spells CAWSILAGGPDTQYF. In nucleotides, the CDR3 is TGTGCCTGGAGCATACTAGCGGGAGGGCCAGATACGCAGTATTTT.

The chain joins TRBV6-1 to TRBJ1-4; possible D gene TRBD1, 5 bases. Germline loops: CDR1 MNHNS, CDR2 SASEGT. The V end lost 6 bases, the J end lost 2 bases, and 13 bases lay between the germline ends. The CDR3 extends over 15 amino acids. CDR3 amino acids: CASRTGGFTNEKLFF. CDR3 DNA sequence: TGTGCCAGCAGGACCGGGGGGTTCACTAATGAAAAACTGTTTTTT.

The chain employs TRBV6-5 and TRBJ1-1; 8 bases line up with TRBD1. Germline-derived CDR1 and CDR2 are MNHEY and SVGAGI. The CDR3 length is 14 residues. The J segment lost 4 bases and the V segment lost 2 bases, leaving 3 bases of the junction unmatched. CDR3 region: CASSYDTGGTEAFF. In nucleotides, the CDR3 is TGTGCCAGCAGTTACGACACAGGGGGCACTGAAGCTTTCTTT.

The chain's CDR3 is CSVTSGRDGTDTQYF. The CDR3 DNA follows: TGCAGCGTCACTAGCGGGAGGGACGGCACAGATACGCAGTATTTT. This rearrangement joins TRBV29-1 to TRBJ2-3; TRBD2 agrees at 13 bases. With 6 bases clipped from V and 1 base from J, the junction kept 4 bases outside the gene matches. The CDR3 covers 15 residues. CDR1 is SQVTM, CDR2 ANQGSEA, per germline.

V and J are TRBV5-1 and TRBJ1-5; 7 bases fit TRBD1. The germline CDR1 and CDR2 sequences are SGHRS and YFSETQ. This CDR3 has 15 amino acids. V dropped 0 bases and J dropped 3; count of bases not matched to a gene: 3. CDR3 sequence reads: CASSLDGTANQPQHF. CDR3 DNA: TGCGCCAGCAGCTTGGATGGGACAGCCAATCAGCCCCAGCATTTT.

The chain carries TRBV29-1 and TRBJ1-2; TRBD1 might be the D (5 bases). Trimming cost V 3 bases and J 3 bases, with 8 bases left between them. Germline V lookup: CDR1 SQVTM, CDR2 ANQGSEA. The CDR3 runs 12 residues. CDR3 amino acids: CSVEGGDYGYTF. As DNA, the CDR3 is TGCAGCGTTGAGGGAGGGGACTATGGCTACACCTTC.

This clone was counted a single time. This chain joins TRBV10-1 and TRBJ2-7; D is unclear. The CDR3 loop spans 16 amino acids. Per the germline V gene, CDR1 is WNHNN and CDR2 is SYGVQD (reference sequence). With 0 bases removed from V and 4 bases from J, the gap between germline ends came to 16 bases. This CDR3 reads CASSESLLGARYEQYF. CDR3 DNA sequence: TGCGCCAGCAGTGAGTCCCTCCTAGGCGCAAGGTACGAGCAGTACTTC.

This clone has just a few counts. The chain recombines TRBV4-2 with TRBJ1-1; D ambiguous. V gave up 6 bases and J gave up 1 base, with 9 bases separating them. CDR1 and CDR2 (germline): LGHNA, YNFKEQ. This CDR3 contains 13 residues. The DNA for the CDR3 is TGTGCCAGCAGACTAGACCCGAACACTGAAGCTTTCTTT. Its protein product is CASRLDPNTEAFF.

The chain couples TRBV9 to TRBJ2-2; tentative D call: TRBD2 (6 bases). Trimming removed 3 bases at V and 8 bases at J, with 20 bases between. The germline gives CDR1 SGDLS, CDR2 YYNGEE. This CDR3 region has 16 residues. In DNA form, the CDR3 reads TGTGCCAGCAGCGGGGCCCCCGGGAGAAACTGGGGGGAGCTGTTTTTT. This translates into CASSGAPGRNWGELFF.

J is TRBJ1-1 and V is TRBV12-5; D remains unclear. Looked up from germline, CDR1 is LGHNT and CDR2 is FRNRAP. The CDR3 runs to 17 residues. V shed 2 bases and J shed 6 bases, with 22 bases lying between them. For the CDR3, the DNA is TGTGCTAGTGGTTTGTCCTCCGGAGCCTTCTGGATACCTGAAGCTTTCTTT. Amino acids: CASGLSSGAFWIPEAFF. The full variable domain, with the rest looked up from reference TRBV12-5 and TRBJ1-1, is DARVTQTPRHKVTEMGQEVTMRCQPILGHNTVFWYRQTMMQGLELLAYFRNRAPLDDSGMPKDRFSAEMPDATLATLKIQPSEPRDSAVYFCASGLSSGAFWIPEAFFGQGTRLTVV.